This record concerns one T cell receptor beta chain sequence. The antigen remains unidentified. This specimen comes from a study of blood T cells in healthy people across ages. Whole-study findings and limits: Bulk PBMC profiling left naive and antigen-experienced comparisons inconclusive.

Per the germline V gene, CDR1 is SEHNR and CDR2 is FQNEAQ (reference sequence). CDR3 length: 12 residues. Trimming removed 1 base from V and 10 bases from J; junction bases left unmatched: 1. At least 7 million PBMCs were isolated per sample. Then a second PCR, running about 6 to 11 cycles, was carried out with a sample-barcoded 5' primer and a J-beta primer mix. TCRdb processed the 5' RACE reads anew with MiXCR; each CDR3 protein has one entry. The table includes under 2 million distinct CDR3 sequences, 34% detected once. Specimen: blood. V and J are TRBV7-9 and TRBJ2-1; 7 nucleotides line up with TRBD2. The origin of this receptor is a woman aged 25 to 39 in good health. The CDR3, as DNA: TGTGCCAGCAGCTTAGTACTAGCGGAGCAGTTCTTC. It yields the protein CASSLVLAEQFF.